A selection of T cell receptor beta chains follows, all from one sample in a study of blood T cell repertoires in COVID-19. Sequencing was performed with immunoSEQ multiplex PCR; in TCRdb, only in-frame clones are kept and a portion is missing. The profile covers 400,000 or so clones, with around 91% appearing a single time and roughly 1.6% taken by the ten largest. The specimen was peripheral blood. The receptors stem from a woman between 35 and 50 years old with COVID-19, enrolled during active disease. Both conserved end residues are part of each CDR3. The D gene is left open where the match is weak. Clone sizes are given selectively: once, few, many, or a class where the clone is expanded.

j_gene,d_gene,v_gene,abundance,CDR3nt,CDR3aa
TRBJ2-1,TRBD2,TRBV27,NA,TGTGCCAGCAAGCGGGAGGACTTCCACAATGAGCAGTTCTTC,CASKREDFHNEQFF
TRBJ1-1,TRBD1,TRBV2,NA,TGTGCCAGCGAGATCGGGACAGTAGAAGCTTTCTTT,CASEIGTVEAFF
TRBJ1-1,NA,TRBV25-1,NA,TGTGCCAGCAGCTATGGGTCTGGGAGTAGTGAAGCTTTCTTT,CASSYGSGSSEAFF
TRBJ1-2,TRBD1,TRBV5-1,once,TGCGCCAGCAGGTCCGGGACAGGGGGCCCCTATGGCTACACCTTC,CASRSGTGGPYGYTF
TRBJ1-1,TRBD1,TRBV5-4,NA,TGTGCCAGCAGCTCCAACAGGGGTCCGACTGAAGCTTTCTTT,CASSSNRGPTEAFF
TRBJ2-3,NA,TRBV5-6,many,TGTGCCAGCAGCGTAGGTTGGCGGCTCACAGATACGCAGTATTTT,CASSVGWRLTDTQYF
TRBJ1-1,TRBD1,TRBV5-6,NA,TGTGCCAGCAGCCCCCTGGACAGGGATCCGAACACTGAAGCTTTCTTT,CASSPLDRDPNTEAFF
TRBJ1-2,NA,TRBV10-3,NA,TGTGCCATCAGTCCAGGGGTTGGGTATGGCTACACCTTC,CAISPGVGYGYTF
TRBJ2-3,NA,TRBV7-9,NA,TGTGCCAGCAGCTCAGGAATCACGCAGTATTTT,CASSSGITQYF
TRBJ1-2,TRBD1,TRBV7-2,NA,TGTGCCAGCAGCCCGGGACAGGGGGCGAAAGGCTACACCTTC,CASSPGQGAKGYTF
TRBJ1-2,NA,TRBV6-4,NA,TGTGCCAGCAGTGCCTCGACAGGAGTCGGAGGCTACACCTTC,CASSASTGVGGYTF
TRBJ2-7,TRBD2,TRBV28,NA,TGTGCCAGCCGGCCGGGACTAAACACCTACGAGCAGTACTTC,CASRPGLNTYEQYF
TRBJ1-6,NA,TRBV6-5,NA,TGTGCCACCCTTTCAGACCTTCGGGATAATTCACCCCTCCACTTT,CATLSDLRDNSPLHF
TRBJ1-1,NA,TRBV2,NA,TGTGCCAGCAGTGAATGGGGCCTCGACACTGAAGCTTTCTTT,CASSEWGLDTEAFF
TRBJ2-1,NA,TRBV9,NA,TGTGCCAGCAGCGTAGAAGGAACAATTCGACAACAGAGCTCCTACAATGAGCAGTTCTTC,CASSVEGTIRQQSSYNEQFF
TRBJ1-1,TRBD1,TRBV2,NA,TGTGCCAGCAGTCGTGGACAGGGAGTTGAAGCTTTCTTT,CASSRGQGVEAFF
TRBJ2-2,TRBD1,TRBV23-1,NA,TGCGCCAGCAGCCTCATGGGACAGGGAGGAACCGGGGAGCTGTTTTTT,CASSLMGQGGTGELFF